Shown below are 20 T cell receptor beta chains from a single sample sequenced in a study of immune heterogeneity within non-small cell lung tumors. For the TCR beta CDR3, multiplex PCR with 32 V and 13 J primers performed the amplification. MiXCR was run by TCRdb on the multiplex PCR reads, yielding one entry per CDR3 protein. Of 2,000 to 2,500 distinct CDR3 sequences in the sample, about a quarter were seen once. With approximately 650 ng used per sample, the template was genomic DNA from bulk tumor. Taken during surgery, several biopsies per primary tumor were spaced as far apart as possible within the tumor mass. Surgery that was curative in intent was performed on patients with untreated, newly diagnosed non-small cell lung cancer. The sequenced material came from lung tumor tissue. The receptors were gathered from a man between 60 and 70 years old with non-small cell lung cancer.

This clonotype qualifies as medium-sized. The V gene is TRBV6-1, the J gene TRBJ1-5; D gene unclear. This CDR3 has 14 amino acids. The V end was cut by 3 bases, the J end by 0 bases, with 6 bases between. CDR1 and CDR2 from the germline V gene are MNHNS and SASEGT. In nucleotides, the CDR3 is TGTGCCAGCAGTGAGAAAGTTAGCAATCAGCCCCAGCATTTT. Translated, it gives CASSEKVSNQPQHF.

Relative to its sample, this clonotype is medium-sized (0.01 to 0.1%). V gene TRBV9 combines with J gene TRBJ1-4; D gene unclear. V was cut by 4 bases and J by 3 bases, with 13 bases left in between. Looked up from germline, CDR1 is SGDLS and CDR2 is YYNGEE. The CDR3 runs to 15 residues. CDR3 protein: CASSPRGTSNEKLFF. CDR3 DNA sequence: TGTGCCAGCAGCCCTCGGGGAACGTCTAATGAAAAACTGTTTTTT.

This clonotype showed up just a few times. This CDR3 is CASASTLPGHNEQFF. CDR3 nucleotide sequence: TGTGCCAGCGCATCCACACTCCCGGGGCACAATGAGCAGTTCTTC. V is TRBV12-3 or TRBV12-4 and J is TRBJ2-1; D tentatively reads TRBD1 or TRBD2 (5 bases each). This CDR3 has 15 amino acids. With 8 bases removed from V and 5 bases from J, the gap between germline ends came to 19 bases.

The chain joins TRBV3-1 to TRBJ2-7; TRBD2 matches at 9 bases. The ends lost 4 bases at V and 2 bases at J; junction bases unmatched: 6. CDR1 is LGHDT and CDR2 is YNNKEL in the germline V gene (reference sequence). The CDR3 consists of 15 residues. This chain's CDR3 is CASSPRLADPYEQYF. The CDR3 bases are TGTGCCAGCAGCCCTCGACTAGCGGACCCCTACGAGCAGTACTTC.

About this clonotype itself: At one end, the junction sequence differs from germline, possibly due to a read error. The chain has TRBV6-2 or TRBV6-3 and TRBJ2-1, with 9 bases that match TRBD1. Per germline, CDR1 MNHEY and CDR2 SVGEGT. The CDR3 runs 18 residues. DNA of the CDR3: TGTGCCAGCAGTTCACAGGGGGCGGAGAAAAGCTCCTACAGTGAGCAGTTCTTC. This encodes CASSSQGAEKSSYSEQFF.

The CDR3 DNA sequence: TGTGCCAGTATTGACAGGGGGCAGGGAGAGCAGTACTTC. It translates to CASIDRGQGEQYF. The chain is built from TRBV19 and TRBJ2-7; 10 nucleotides agree with TRBD1. This CDR3 contains 13 residues. CDR1 and CDR2 (germline): LNHDA, SQIVND (reference sequence). Germline trimming cut 7 bases from V and 7 bases from J; bases unmatched to any gene: 7.

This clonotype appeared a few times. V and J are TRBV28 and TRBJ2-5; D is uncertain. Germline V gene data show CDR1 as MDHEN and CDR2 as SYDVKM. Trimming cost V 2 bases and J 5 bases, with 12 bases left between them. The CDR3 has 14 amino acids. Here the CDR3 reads CASSLDRVPETQYF. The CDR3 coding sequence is TGTGCCAGCAGTTTAGATCGGGTACCGGAGACCCAGTACTTC.

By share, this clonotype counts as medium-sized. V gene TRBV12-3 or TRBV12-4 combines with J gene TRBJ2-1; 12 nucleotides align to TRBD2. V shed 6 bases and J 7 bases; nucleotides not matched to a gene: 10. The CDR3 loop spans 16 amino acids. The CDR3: CASSPLAGGPRNEQFF. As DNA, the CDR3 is TGTGCCAGCAGCCCGCTAGCGGGAGGGCCTCGAAATGAGCAGTTCTTC.

This chain's CDR3 is CSASMGRDQPQHF. The CDR3 nucleotides are TGCAGTGCTAGTATGGGCAGGGATCAGCCCCAGCATTTT. J is TRBJ1-5 and V is TRBV20-1, with D tentatively TRBD1 (5 bases). Trimming removed 3 bases at V and 5 bases at J, with 11 bases between. This CDR3 has 13 residues. CDR1 DFQATT and CDR2 SNEGSKA come from the germline V gene (reference sequence).

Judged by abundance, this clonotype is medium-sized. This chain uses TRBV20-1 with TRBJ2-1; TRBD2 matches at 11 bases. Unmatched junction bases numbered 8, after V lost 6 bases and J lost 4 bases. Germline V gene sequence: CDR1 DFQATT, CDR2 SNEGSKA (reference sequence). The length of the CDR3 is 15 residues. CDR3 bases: TGCAGTGCGTACCCACTAGCGGGGGTTTACAATGAGCAGTTCTTC. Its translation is CSAYPLAGVYNEQFF.

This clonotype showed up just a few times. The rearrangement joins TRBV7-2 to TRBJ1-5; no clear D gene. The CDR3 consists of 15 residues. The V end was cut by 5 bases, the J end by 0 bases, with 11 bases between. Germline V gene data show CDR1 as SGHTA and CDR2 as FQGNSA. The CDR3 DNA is TGTGCCAGCAGCCAGTCGTTGAATAGCAATCAGCCCCAGCATTTT. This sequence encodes CASSQSLNSNQPQHF.

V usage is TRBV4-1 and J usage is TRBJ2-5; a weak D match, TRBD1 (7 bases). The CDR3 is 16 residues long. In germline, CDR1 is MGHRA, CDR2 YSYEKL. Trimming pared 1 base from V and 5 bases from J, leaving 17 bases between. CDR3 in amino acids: CASSQVQVQGRETQYF. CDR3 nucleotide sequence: TGCGCCAGCAGCCAAGTACAGGTACAGGGGAGGGAGACCCAGTACTTC.

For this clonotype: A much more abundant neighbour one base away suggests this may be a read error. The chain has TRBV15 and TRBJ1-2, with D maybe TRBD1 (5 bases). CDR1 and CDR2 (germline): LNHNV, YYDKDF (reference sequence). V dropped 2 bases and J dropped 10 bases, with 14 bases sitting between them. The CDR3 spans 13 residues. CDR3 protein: CATSRREGIAYTF. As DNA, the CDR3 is TGTGCCACCAGCAGACGTGAGGGGATCGCCTACACCTTC.

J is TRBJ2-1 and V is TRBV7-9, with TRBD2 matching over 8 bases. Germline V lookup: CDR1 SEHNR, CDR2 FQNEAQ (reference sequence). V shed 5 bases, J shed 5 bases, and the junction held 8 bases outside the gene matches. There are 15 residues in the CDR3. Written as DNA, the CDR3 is TGTGCCAGCAGCCCACTAGCGGAGGTACACAATGAGCAGTTCTTC. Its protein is CASSPLAEVHNEQFF.

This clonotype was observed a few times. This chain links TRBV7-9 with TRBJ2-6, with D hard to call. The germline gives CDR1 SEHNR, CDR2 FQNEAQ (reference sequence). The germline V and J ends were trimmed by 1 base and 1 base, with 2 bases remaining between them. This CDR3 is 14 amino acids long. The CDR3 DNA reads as TGTGCCAGCAGCTTAGTATCTGGGGCCAACGTCCTGACTTTC. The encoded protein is CASSLVSGANVLTF.

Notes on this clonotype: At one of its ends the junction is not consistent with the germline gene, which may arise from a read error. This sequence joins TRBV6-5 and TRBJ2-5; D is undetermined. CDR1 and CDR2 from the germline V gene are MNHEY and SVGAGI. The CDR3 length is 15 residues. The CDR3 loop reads CASSYNQILRETQYF. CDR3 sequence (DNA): TGTGCCAGCAGTTACAATCAGATCCTGCGAGAGACCCAGTACTTT.

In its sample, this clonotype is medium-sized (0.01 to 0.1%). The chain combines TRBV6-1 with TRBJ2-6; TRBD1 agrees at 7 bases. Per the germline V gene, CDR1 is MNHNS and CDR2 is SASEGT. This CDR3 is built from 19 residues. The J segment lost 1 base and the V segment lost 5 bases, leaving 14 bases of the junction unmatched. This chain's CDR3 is CASSLTRIGGVSGANVLTF. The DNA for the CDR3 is TGTGCCAGCAGTTTAACCCGGATAGGGGGCGTTTCTGGGGCCAACGTCCTGACTTTC.

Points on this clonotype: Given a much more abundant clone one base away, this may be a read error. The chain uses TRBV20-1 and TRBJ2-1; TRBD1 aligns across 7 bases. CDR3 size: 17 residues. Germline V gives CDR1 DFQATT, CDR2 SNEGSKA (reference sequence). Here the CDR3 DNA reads TGCAGTGCTTGGGGGACAGAAGGGGCGAGCTCCTACAATGAGCAGTTATTC. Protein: CSAWGTEGASSYNEQLF.

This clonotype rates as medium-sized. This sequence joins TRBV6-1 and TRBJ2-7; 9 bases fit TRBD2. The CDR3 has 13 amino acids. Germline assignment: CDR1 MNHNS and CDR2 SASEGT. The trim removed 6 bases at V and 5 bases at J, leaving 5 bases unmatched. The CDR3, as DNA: TGTGCCAGCAGCCGCGGGAGGGTCAACGAGCAGTACTTC. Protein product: CASSRGRVNEQYF.

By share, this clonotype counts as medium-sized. CDR3 loop: CASSRDPRGTQYF. The CDR3 DNA sequence: TGTGCCAGCAGCCGGGACCCGAGGGGGACCCAGTACTTC. The J gene is TRBJ2-5, the V gene TRBV27; the D gene could be TRBD1 or TRBD2 (5 bases each). V was pared by 6 bases and J by 7 bases, with 15 bases between. CDR1 is MNHEY, CDR2 SMNVEV, per germline (reference sequence). The CDR3 has 13 amino acids.